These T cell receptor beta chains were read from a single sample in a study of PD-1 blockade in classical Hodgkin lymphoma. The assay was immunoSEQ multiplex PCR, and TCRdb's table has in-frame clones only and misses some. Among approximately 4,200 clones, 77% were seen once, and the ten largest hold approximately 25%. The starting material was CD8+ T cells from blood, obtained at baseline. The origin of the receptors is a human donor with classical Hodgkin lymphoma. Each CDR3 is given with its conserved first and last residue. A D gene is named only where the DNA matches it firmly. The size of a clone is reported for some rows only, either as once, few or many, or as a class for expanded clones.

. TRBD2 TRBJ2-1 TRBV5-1 TGCGCCAGCAGCTTGGCCGGACTAGCGGGGGATTCCTACAATGAGCAGTTCTTC CASSLAGLAGDSYNEQFF
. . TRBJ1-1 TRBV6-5 TGTGCCAGCAGCGACGGAGGGTACACTGAAGCTTTCTTT CASSDGGYTEAFF
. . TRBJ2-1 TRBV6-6 TGTGCCAGCAGTACCGAAGGGGCCACGAGTAATGAGCAGTTCTTC CASSTEGATSNEQFF
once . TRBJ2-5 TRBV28 TGTGCCAGCAGCGGGGACTTCCAAGAGACCCAGTACTTC CASSGDFQETQYF
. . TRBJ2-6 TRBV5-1 TGCGCCAGCAGCTTGGATACGGTCTCTGGGGCCAACGTCCTGACTTTC CASSLDTVSGANVLTF
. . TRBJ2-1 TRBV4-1 TGCGCCAGCAGCCAAGATCGGAGTAATATTTACAATGAGCAGTTCTTC CASSQDRSNIYNEQFF
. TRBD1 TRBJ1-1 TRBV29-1 TGCAGCGTTGAAGGGACAGGGGAGGGCACTGAAGCTTTCTTT CSVEGTGEGTEAFF
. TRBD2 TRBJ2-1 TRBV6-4 TGTGCCAGCAGTCTTACTAGCGGGGGGAATGAGCAGTTCTTC CASSLTSGGNEQFF
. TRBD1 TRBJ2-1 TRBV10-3 TGTGCCATCAGGGTACAGGGGGCTGCGGATGAGCAGTTCTTC CAIRVQGAADEQFF
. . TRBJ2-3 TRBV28 TGTGCCAGCAGTTTACTAGCAGGAACAGATACGCAGTATTTT CASSLLAGTDTQYF
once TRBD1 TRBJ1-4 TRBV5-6 TGTGCCAGCAGCTCCTGGACAGGGTTGGGTGAAAAACTGTTTTTT CASSSWTGLGEKLFF
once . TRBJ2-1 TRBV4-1 TGCGCCAGCAGCCAAGATCGATCGGCTAGCCTCGATGAGCAGTTCTTC CASSQDRSASLDEQFF
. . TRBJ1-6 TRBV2 TGTGCCAGCTCCCCGGGTCAAAATTCACCCCTCCACTTT CASSPGQNSPLHF
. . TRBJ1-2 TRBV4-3 TGCGCCAGCAGCCAGGAGAACAGGGATGGCTACACCTTC CASSQENRDGYTF
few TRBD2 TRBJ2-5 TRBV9 TGTGCCAGCAGCGCCCACGGGACTAGCGGCCAAGAGACCCAGTACTTC CASSAHGTSGQETQYF
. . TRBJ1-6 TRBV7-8 TGTGCCAGCAGCTTATTAGGGCAACTTCAGGGTAATTCACCCCTCCACTTT CASSLLGQLQGNSPLHF
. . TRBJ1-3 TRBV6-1 TGTGCCAGCAGTGAAGCGGTCTTAGGGGTTGGAAACACCATATATTTT CASSEAVLGVGNTIYF
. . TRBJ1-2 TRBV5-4 TGTGCCAGCAGCTTTGACCTTAACTATGGCTACACCTTC CASSFDLNYGYTF
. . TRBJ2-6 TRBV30 TGTGCCTGGAGTGTATATCCGGCTGGGGCCAACGTCCTGACTTTC CAWSVYPAGANVLTF
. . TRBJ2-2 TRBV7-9 TGTGCCAGCAGCCCTAACCGACAGGTTCCCGTCACCGGGGAGCTGTTTTTT CASSPNRQVPVTGELFF
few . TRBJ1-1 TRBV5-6 TGTGCCAGCAGCTTGGTGGGCAGGGGGAACACTGAAGCTTTCTTT CASSLVGRGNTEAFF
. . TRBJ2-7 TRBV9 TGTGCCAGCAGCGCCGGACTTGGCGGGACCTACGAGCAGTACTTC CASSAGLGGTYEQYF
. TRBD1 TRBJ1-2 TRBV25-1 TGTGCCAGCAGTGAATGGGGACAGGCGGGGGGCTACACCTTC CASSEWGQAGGYTF
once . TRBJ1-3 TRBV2 TGTGCCAGCAGAGTGGAACGGCGGGAAAACACCATATATTTT CASRVERRENTIYF